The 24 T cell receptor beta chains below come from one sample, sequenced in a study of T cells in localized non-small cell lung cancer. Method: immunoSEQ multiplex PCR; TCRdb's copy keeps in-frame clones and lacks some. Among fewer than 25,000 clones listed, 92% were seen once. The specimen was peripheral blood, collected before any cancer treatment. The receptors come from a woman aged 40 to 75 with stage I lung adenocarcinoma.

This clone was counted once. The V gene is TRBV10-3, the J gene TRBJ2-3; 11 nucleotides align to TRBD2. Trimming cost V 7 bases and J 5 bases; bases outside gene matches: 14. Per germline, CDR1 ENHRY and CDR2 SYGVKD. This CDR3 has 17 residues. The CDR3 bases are TGTGCCATCACTGATTCCACGCTAGCGGGAGGCCGAGATACGCAGTATTTT. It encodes CAITDSTLAGGRDTQYF.

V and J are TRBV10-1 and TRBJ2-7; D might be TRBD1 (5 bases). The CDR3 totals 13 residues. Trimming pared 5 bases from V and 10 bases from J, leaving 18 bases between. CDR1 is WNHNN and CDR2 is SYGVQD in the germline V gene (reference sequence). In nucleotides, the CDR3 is TGCGCCAGCAGTCCAGGACAAAGGGCCCAACAGTACTTC. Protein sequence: CASSPGQRAQQYF.

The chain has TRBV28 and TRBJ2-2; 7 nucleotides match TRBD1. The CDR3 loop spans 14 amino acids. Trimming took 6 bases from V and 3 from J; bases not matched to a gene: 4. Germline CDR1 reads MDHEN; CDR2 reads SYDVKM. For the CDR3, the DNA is TGTGCCAGCAGCAATGGACAGGACACCGGGGAGCTGTTTTTT. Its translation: CASSNGQDTGELFF.

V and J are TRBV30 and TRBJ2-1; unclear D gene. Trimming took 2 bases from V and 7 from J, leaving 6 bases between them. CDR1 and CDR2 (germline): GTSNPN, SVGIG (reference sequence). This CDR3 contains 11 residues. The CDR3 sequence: CAWSTRNEQFF. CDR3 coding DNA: TGTGCCTGGAGTACCCGGAATGAGCAGTTCTTC. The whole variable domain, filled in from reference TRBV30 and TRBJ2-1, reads SQTIHQWPATLVQPVGSPLSLECTVEGTSNPNLYWYRQAAGRGLQLLFYSVGIGQISSEVPQNLSASRPQDRQFILSSKKLLLSDSGFYLCAWSTRNEQFFGPGTRLTVL.

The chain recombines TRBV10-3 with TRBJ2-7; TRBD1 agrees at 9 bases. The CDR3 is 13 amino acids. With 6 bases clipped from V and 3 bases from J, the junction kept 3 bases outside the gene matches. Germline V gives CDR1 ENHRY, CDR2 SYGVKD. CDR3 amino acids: CAISTGQGYEQYF. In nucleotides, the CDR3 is TGTGCCATCAGCACGGGACAGGGCTACGAGCAGTACTTC.

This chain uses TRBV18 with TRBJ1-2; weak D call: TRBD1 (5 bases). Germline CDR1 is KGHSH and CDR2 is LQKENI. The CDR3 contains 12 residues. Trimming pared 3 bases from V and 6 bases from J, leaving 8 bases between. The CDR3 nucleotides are TGTGCCAGCTCACCGGACACCAATGGCTACACCTTC. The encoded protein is CASSPDTNGYTF.

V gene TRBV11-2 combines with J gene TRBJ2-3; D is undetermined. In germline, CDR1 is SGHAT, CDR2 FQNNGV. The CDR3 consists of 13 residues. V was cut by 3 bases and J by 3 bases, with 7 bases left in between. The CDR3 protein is CASSFSGTDTQYF. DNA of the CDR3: TGTGCCAGCAGCTTCAGTGGTACAGATACGCAGTATTTT.

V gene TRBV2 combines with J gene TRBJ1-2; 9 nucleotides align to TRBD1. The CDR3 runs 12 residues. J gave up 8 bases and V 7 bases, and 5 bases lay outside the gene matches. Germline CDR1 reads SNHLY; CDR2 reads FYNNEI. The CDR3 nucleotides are TGTGCCAGCATAAGGGACAGGGACGGCTACACCTTC. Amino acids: CASIRDRDGYTF.

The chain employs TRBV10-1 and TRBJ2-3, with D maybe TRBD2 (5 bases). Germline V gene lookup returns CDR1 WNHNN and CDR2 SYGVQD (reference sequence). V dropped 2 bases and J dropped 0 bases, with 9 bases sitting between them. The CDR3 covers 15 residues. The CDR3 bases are TGCGCCAGCAGTGAGGGGGAGTACAGCACAGATACGCAGTATTTT. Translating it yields CASSEGEYSTDTQYF.

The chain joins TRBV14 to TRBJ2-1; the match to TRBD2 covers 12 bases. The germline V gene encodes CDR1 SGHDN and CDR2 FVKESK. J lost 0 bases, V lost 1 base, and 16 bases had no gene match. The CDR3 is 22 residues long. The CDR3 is CASSQGWPWTSGITSSYNEQFF. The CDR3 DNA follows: TGTGCCAGCAGCCAAGGGTGGCCGTGGACTAGCGGGATTACGAGCTCCTACAATGAGCAGTTCTTC.

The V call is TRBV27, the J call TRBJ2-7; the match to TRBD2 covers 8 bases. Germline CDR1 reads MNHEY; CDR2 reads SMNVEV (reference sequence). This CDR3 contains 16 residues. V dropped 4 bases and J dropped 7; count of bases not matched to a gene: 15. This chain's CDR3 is CASSSLASGGTSEQYF. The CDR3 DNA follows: TGTGCCAGCAGTTCCTTAGCGTCGGGAGGGACTTCGGAGCAGTACTTC.

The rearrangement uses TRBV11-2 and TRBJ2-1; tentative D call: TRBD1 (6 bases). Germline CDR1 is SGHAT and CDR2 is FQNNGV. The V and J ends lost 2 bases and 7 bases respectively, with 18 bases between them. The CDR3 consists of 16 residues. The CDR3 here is CASSLLTGTLLNEQFF. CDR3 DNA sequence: TGTGCCAGCAGCTTATTAACAGGGACCTTATTAAATGAGCAGTTCTTC.

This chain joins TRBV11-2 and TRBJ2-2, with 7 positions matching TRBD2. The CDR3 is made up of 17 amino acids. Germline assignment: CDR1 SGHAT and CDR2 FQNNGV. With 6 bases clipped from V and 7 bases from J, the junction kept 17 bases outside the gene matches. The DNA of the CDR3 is TGTGCCAGCAGTTTGCTGACCGGACTAGTCATCGGCGGGGAGCTGTTTTTT. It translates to CASSLLTGLVIGGELFF.

CDR3 nucleotides: TGTGCCAGCAGCCTTCCTTACAAGTCCGAGCAGTACTTC. Protein: CASSLPYKSEQYF. V and J are TRBV28 and TRBJ2-7; no definite D call. CDR3 length equals 13 residues. The germline gives CDR1 MDHEN, CDR2 SYDVKM. V dropped 6 bases and J dropped 6 bases, with 15 bases sitting between them. The whole variable domain, remainder taken from reference TRBV28 and TRBJ2-7, is DVKVTQSSRYLVKRTGEKVFLECVQDMDHENMFWYRQDPGLGLRLIYFSYDVKMKEKGDIPEGYSVSREKKERFSLILESASTNQTSMYLCASSLPYKSEQYFGPGTRLTVT.

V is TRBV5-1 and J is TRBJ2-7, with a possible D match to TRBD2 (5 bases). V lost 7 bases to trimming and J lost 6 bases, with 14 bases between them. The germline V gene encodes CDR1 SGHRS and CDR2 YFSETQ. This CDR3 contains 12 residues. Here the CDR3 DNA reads TGCGCCAGCGGAGACCCCGGAGGCGAGCAGTACTTC. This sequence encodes CASGDPGGEQYF.

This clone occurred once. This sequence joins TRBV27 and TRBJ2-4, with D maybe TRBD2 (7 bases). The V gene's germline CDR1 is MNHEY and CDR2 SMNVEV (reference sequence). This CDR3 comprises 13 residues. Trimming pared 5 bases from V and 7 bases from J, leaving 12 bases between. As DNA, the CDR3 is TGTGCCAGCAGTCGGGGGGCAGGTAACATTCAGTACTTC. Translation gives CASSRGAGNIQYF.

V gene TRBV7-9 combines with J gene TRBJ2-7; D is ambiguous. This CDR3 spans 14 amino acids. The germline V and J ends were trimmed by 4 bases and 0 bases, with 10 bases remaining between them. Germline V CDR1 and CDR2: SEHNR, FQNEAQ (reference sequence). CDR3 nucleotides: TGTGCCAGCAGCTATGAGACATTCTCCTACGAGCAGTACTTC. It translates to CASSYETFSYEQYF.

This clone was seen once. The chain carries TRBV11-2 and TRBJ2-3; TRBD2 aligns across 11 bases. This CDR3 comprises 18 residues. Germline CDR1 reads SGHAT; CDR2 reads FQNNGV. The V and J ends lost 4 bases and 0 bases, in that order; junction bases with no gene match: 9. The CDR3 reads CASSSRASGRFSTDTQYF. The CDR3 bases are TGTGCCAGCAGCTCCCGGGCTAGCGGGAGGTTTAGCACAGATACGCAGTATTTT.

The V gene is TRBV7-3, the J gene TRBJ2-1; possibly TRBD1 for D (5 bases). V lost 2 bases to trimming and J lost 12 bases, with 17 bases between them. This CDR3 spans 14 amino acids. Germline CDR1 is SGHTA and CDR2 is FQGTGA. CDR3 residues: CASSLDGAAAGQFF. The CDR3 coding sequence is TGTGCCAGCAGCTTAGATGGGGCGGCGGCAGGGCAGTTCTTC.

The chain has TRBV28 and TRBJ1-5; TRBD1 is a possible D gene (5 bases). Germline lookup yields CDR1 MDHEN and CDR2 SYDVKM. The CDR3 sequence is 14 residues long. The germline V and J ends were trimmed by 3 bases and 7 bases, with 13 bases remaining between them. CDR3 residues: CASSLMGVRQPQHF. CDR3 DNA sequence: TGTGCCAGCAGTTTGATGGGGGTTAGGCAGCCCCAGCATTTT. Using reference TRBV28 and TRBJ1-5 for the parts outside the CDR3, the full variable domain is DVKVTQSSRYLVKRTGEKVFLECVQDMDHENMFWYRQDPGLGLRLIYFSYDVKMKEKGDIPEGYSVSREKKERFSLILESASTNQTSMYLCASSLMGVRQPQHFGDGTRLSIL.

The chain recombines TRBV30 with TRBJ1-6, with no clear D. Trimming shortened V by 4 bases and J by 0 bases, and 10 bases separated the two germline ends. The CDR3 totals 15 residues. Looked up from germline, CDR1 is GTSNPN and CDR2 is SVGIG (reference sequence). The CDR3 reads CAWMAGRSYNSPLHF. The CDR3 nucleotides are TGTGCCTGGATGGCGGGTCGCTCCTATAATTCACCCCTCCACTTT.

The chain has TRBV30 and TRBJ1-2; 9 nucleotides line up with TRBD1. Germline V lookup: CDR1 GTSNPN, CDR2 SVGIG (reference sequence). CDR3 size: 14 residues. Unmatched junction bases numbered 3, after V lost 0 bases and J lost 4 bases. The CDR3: CAWSVQGASYGYTF. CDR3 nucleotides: TGTGCCTGGAGTGTACAGGGGGCCTCCTATGGCTACACCTTC.

CDR3 protein: CASSYGDWRHEQYF. The CDR3 bases are TGTGCCAGCAGTTACGGGGATTGGAGGCACGAGCAGTACTTC. The genes are TRBV6-5 and TRBJ2-7; a possible D gene is TRBD2 (5 bases). Germline V gene sequence: CDR1 MNHEY, CDR2 SVGAGI. This CDR3 has 14 amino acids. Trimming left V 2 bases short and J 5 bases short, with 13 bases between.

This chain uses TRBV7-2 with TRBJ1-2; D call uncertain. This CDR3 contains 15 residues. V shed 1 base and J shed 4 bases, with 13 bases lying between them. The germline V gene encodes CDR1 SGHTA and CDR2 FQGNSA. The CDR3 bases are TGTGCCAGCAGCTTAGACCGGATAAGCGGCTATGGCTACACCTTC. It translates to CASSLDRISGYGYTF. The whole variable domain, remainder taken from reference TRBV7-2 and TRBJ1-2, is GAGVSQSPSNKVTEKGKDVELRCDPISGHTALYWYRQSLGQGLEFLIYFQGNSAPDKSGLPSDRFSAERTGGSVSTLTIQRTQQEDSAVYLCASSLDRISGYGYTFGSGTRLTVV.